This TCR beta chain originates from a study of control samples from healthy donors and cancer patients. The CDR3 spans 13 residues. Germline assignment: CDR1 MNHEY and CDR2 SVGAGI. Trimming took 7 bases from V and 1 from J, leaving 5 bases between them. The data were produced by immunoSEQ multiplex PCR, yet TCRdb's version contains in-frame clones alone and is incomplete. This table holds 55,000 to 90,000 clones, 84% found once. Sequences were obtained from blood. The source is a man in his fifties in good health. The chain couples TRBV6-5 to TRBJ2-6; D is unclear. The CDR3 spells CASKQSGANVLTF. The CDR3 DNA is TGTGCCAGCAAACAATCTGGGGCCAACGTCCTGACTTTC.